The 31 T cell receptor beta chains in this list originate from one sample, sequenced in a study of blood T cell repertoires in COVID-19. Here immunoSEQ multiplex PCR was the method, and the copy in TCRdb shows in-frame clones only, minus some. This table has about 89,000 clones, less than 80% appearing once. The material sequenced was peripheral blood. These receptor sequences come from a woman older than 75 with acute or convalescent COVID-19.

V and J are TRBV6-2 or TRBV6-3 and TRBJ1-2; D is unclear. The CDR3 extends over 14 amino acids. Trimming cost V 6 bases and J 4 bases, with 15 bases left between them. From germline, CDR1 is MNHEY and CDR2 SVGEGT. CDR3 nucleotides: TGTGCCAGCAGCAATCGACTGCCGCCCTATGGCTACACCTTC. It yields the protein CASSNRLPPYGYTF.

The chain employs TRBV2 and TRBJ1-1; 8 bases agree with TRBD1. The J segment lost 5 bases and the V segment lost 6 bases, leaving 2 bases of the junction unmatched. The CDR3 has 12 residues. In germline, CDR1 is SNHLY, CDR2 FYNNEI. The CDR3 DNA is TGTGCCAGCAGGGGGACAGGTACTGAAGCTTTCTTT. Translating gives CASRGTGTEAFF.

This clone is a singleton in its sample. The chain couples TRBV28 to TRBJ1-2; 8 bases are shared with TRBD1. CDR3 length: 14 residues. Germline V lookup: CDR1 MDHEN, CDR2 SYDVKM. Losses at the gene ends were 6 bases for V and 5 bases for J; bases not matched to a gene: 8. This chain's CDR3 is CASSPRGPLYGYTF. The CDR3 nucleotides read TGTGCCAGCAGCCCCAGGGGGCCGTTATATGGCTACACCTTC.

This chain joins TRBV5-4 and TRBJ1-4, with D possibly TRBD1 on 6 matching bases. V lost 2 bases and J lost 5, with 13 bases in between. Germline V gives CDR1 SGHNT, CDR2 YYREEE (reference sequence). This CDR3 is 15 amino acids long. The CDR3 DNA follows: TGTGCCAGCAGCTTTAGAGGGACATTCAATGAAAAACTGTTTTTT. Its protein is CASSFRGTFNEKLFF.

The J gene is TRBJ1-3, the V gene TRBV11-2; D is unresolved. Trimming pared 7 bases from V and 8 bases from J, leaving 15 bases between. The CDR3 contains 13 residues. Per germline, CDR1 SGHAT and CDR2 FQNNGV. The CDR3, as DNA: TGTGCCAGCACCAAGGGAGGGCGGGACACCATATATTTT. Amino acids: CASTKGGRDTIYF.

The chain uses TRBV11-3 and TRBJ2-5; 8 bases map to TRBD1. The CDR3 loop spans 15 amino acids. V was clipped by 1 base and J by 1 base; unmatched bases: 2. The germline CDR1 and CDR2 sequences are SGHNT and YENEEA. The CDR3 loop is CASSLGDRTQETQYF. DNA for the CDR3: TGTGCCAGCAGCTTAGGGGACAGGACCCAAGAGACCCAGTACTTC. Looking up the rest from reference TRBV11-3 and TRBJ2-5 gives the full variable domain: EAGVVQSPRYKIIEKKQPVAFWCNPISGHNTLYWYLQNLGQGPELLIRYENEEAVDDSQLPKDRFSAERLKGVDSTLKIQPAELGDSAVYLCASSLGDRTQETQYFGPGTRLLVL.

This clone was detected a few times. The rearrangement joins TRBV9 to TRBJ1-1; TRBD1 matches at 8 bases. J lost 6 bases, V lost 4 bases, and 8 bases had no gene match. Per the germline V gene, CDR1 is SGDLS and CDR2 is YYNGEE. The CDR3 has 14 amino acids. Here the CDR3 reads CASSYGQGVAEAFF. For the CDR3, the DNA is TGTGCCAGCAGCTACGGACAGGGTGTTGCTGAAGCTTTCTTT.

This clone was counted only a few times. The chain has TRBV6-2 or TRBV6-3 and TRBJ1-2, with 9 bases identical to TRBD1. The CDR3 totals 18 residues. Germline assignment: CDR1 MNHEY and CDR2 SVGEGT. J lost 3 bases, V lost 6 bases, and 17 bases had no gene match. CDR3 protein: CASSPPGQGIPMDYGYTF. CDR3 DNA: TGTGCCAGCAGCCCCCCCGGACAGGGGATTCCTATGGACTATGGCTACACCTTC.

The V gene is TRBV20-1, the J gene TRBJ1-1; no firm D call. The CDR3 runs to 11 residues. The V end lost 3 bases, the J end lost 1 base, and 3 bases lay between the germline ends. From germline, CDR1 is DFQATT and CDR2 SNEGSKA (reference sequence). CDR3 DNA: TGCAGTGCTAGTCAGAACACTGAAGCTTTCTTT. It codes for CSASQNTEAFF.

The chain joins TRBV7-9 to TRBJ2-1, with D perhaps matching TRBD2 (6 bases). The CDR3 has 17 amino acids. Trimming left V 0 bases short and J 7 bases short, with 19 bases between. Germline lookup yields CDR1 SEHNR and CDR2 FQNEAQ (reference sequence). The chain's CDR3 is CASSLAGGMLRWNEQFF. The DNA for the CDR3 is TGTGCCAGCAGCTTAGCGGGGGGAATGCTGAGGTGGAATGAGCAGTTCTTC.

This clone was seen only once. The V gene is TRBV30, the J gene TRBJ1-2; TRBD1 aligns across 9 bases. This CDR3 contains 14 residues. Germline V gene lookup returns CDR1 GTSNPN and CDR2 SVGIG (reference sequence). With V trimmed by 4 bases and J by 4 bases, 7 bases remained unmatched. CDR3 sequence reads: CAWTQDRGFYGYTF. CDR3 DNA: TGTGCCTGGACTCAGGACAGGGGTTTCTATGGCTACACCTTC.

This chain connects TRBV16 to TRBJ2-3, with 12 bases aligning to TRBD2. The V segment lost 4 bases and the J segment 3 bases; nucleotides outside the gene matches: 5. In germline, CDR1 is KGHSY, CDR2 FQNENV. The CDR3 loop spans 16 amino acids. The CDR3 DNA sequence: TGTGCCAGCAGCCCCCCGACTAGCGGGGGTACAGATACGCAGTATTTT. As protein: CASSPPTSGGTDTQYF. Full variable domain (rest looked up from reference TRBV16 and TRBJ2-3): GEEVAQTPKHLVRGEGQKAKLYCAPIKGHSYVFWYQQVLKNEFKFLISFQNENVFDETGMPKERFSAKCLPNSPCSLEIQATKLEDSAVYFCASSPPTSGGTDTQYFGPGTRLTVL.

This clone is medium-sized. This chain joins TRBV7-6 and TRBJ2-7; no reliable D call. Trimming took off 1 base at V and 3 bases at J, with 13 bases between the two ends. Germline CDR1 and CDR2: SGHVS and FNYEAQ. CDR3 size: 15 residues. The CDR3: CASSLESQASYEQYF. The CDR3 nucleotides are TGTGCCAGCAGCTTAGAGTCCCAGGCGAGCTACGAGCAGTACTTC.

The J gene is TRBJ1-2, the V gene TRBV7-2; D is unclear. Germline CDR1 SGHTA, CDR2 FQGNSA. V lost 1 base to trimming and J lost 2 bases, with 5 bases between them. CDR3 length equals 13 residues. CDR3 in DNA: TGTGCCAGCAGCTTAGGGCAGAACTATGGCTACACCTTC. Translation gives CASSLGQNYGYTF.

The chain is built from TRBV10-3 and TRBJ1-1; 9 nucleotides align to TRBD1. V was clipped by 6 bases and J by 4 bases; unmatched bases: 6. Germline V gives CDR1 ENHRY, CDR2 SYGVKD. CDR3 length equals 14 residues. DNA of the CDR3: TGTGCCATCAGGGGGACAGGGTCAGCCACTGAAGCTTTCTTT. This encodes CAIRGTGSATEAFF.

The genes are TRBV5-1 and TRBJ1-2; 10 nucleotides line up with TRBD1. Germline CDR1 and CDR2: SGHRS and YFSETQ. The trim removed 0 bases at V and 6 bases at J, leaving 5 bases unmatched. The CDR3 is 15 residues long. The DNA for the CDR3 is TGCGCCAGCAGCTTGGGGGGACAGGGGAAAAATGGCTACACCTTC. It yields the protein CASSLGGQGKNGYTF.

This rearrangement joins TRBV27 to TRBJ1-3; maybe TRBD1 (5 bases). Deletions cut 4 bases from V and 2 bases from J, with 18 bases between. The CDR3 is 17 amino acids. Germline loops: CDR1 MNHEY, CDR2 SMNVEV (reference sequence). This chain's CDR3 is CASSSNNRFGPGNTIYF. CDR3 nucleotide sequence: TGTGCCAGCAGTTCAAACAACAGGTTTGGACCTGGAAACACCATATATTTT.

This chain uses TRBV5-1 with TRBJ2-5; TRBD1 aligns across 10 bases. Germline V CDR1 and CDR2: SGHRS, YFSETQ. The CDR3 length is 14 residues. With 2 bases clipped from V and 3 bases from J, the junction kept 1 base outside the gene matches. CDR3 sequence reads: CASSLGQGEETQYF. Here the CDR3 DNA reads TGCGCCAGCAGCTTAGGACAGGGGGAAGAGACCCAGTACTTC.

The rearrangement uses TRBV7-9 and TRBJ2-1, with 9 bases identical to TRBD2. This CDR3 region has 12 residues. Trimming at V came to 5 bases and at J to 10 bases, leaving 3 bases not matched to a gene. Germline CDR1 is SEHNR and CDR2 is FQNEAQ (reference sequence). CDR3 loop: CASSRTSGEQFF. Written as DNA, the CDR3 is TGTGCCAGCAGCCGAACTAGCGGGGAGCAGTTCTTC. The full variable domain, rest sourced from reference TRBV7-9 and TRBJ2-1, is DTGVSQNPRHKITKRGQNVTFRCDPISEHNRLYWYRQTLGQGPEFLTYFQNEAQLEKSRLLSDRFSAERPKGSFSTLEIQRTEQGDSAMYLCASSRTSGEQFFGPGTRLTVL.

The rearrangement links TRBV2 to TRBJ1-1; D may be TRBD1 (5 bases). This CDR3 has 13 amino acids. Germline V CDR1 and CDR2: SNHLY, FYNNEI. The V gene lost 10 bases and the J gene lost 1 base, with 13 bases spanning the gap. CDR3 protein: CATKQDTNTEAFF. CDR3 sequence (DNA): TGTGCCACCAAACAGGACACGAACACTGAAGCTTTCTTT.

This clone was observed a handful of times. The chain links TRBV14 to TRBJ1-6; 11 bases are a match to TRBD1. Germline-derived CDR1 and CDR2 are SGHDN and FVKESK. V shed 3 bases, J shed 2 bases, and the junction held 24 bases outside the gene matches. The CDR3 spans 24 residues. The CDR3 DNA reads as TGTGCCAGCAGCCAGACCCCCGGGACAGGGGGATCTCGGGGACTAGCGCCCTATAATTCACCCCTCCACTTT. It translates to CASSQTPGTGGSRGLAPYNSPLHF.

The CDR3 sequence is CASRTGTGRNEQYF. The CDR3 DNA reads TGTGCCAGCAGGACCGGGACAGGGAGAAACGAGCAGTACTTC. V usage is TRBV7-9 and J usage is TRBJ2-7; 9 bases fit TRBD1. This CDR3 is built from 14 residues. Per the germline V gene, CDR1 is SEHNR and CDR2 is FQNEAQ (reference sequence). V shed 6 bases, J shed 5 bases, and the junction held 8 bases outside the gene matches.

J is TRBJ2-2 and V is TRBV2; D gene unclear. V was pared by 7 bases and J by 1 base, with 10 bases between. CDR1 SNHLY and CDR2 FYNNEI come from the germline V gene. CDR3 length equals 14 residues. The CDR3 DNA follows: TGTGCCAGCAAACTTTTCGTGAACACCGGGGAGCTGTTTTTT. It is translated as CASKLFVNTGELFF.

The CDR3 coding sequence is TGTGCCATCAGTGAAGGGCAGGGAGGGATGAACACTGAAGCTTTCTTT. This sequence encodes CAISEGQGGMNTEAFF. The chain joins TRBV10-3 to TRBJ1-1, with D possibly matching TRBD1 (5 bases). The CDR3 is made up of 16 amino acids. The germline gives CDR1 ENHRY, CDR2 SYGVKD. The V end lost 3 bases, the J end lost 0 bases, and 14 bases lay between the germline ends.

The chain combines TRBV3-1 (or the pseudogene TRBV3-2) with TRBJ1-1; D is unclear. Deletions cut 2 bases from V and 9 bases from J, with 16 bases between. CDR1 is LGHDT, CDR2 YNNKEL, per germline (reference sequence). The CDR3 sequence is 14 residues long. The CDR3 DNA follows: TGTGCCAGCAGCCAATTTCTTACCGACTCTAAAGCTTTCTTT. Translating gives CASSQFLTDSKAFF.

The chain employs TRBV28 and TRBJ1-2; D gene unclear. The CDR3 has 14 residues. Per the germline V gene, CDR1 is MDHEN and CDR2 is SYDVKM. Trimming shortened V by 4 bases and J by 8 bases, and 17 bases separated the two germline ends. The CDR3 sequence: CASSYTGGVKGYTF. The CDR3 region has the DNA TGTGCCAGCAGTTATACGGGAGGAGTGAAAGGCTACACCTTC.

This clone was seen a single time. The chain recombines TRBV13 with TRBJ2-5; 8 bases agree with TRBD1. With V trimmed by 6 bases and J by 5 bases, 11 bases remained unmatched. CDR3 length: 15 residues. Per germline, CDR1 PRHDT and CDR2 FYEKMQ (reference sequence). In DNA form, the CDR3 reads TGTGCCAGCAGACCAATGGGACAGGTAGGGGAGACCCAGTACTTC. Its translation is CASRPMGQVGETQYF.

This sequence joins TRBV9 and TRBJ1-5; 9 nucleotides match TRBD1. V gave up 3 bases and J gave up 7 bases; unmatched junction bases: 5. The length of the CDR3 is 14 residues. Germline V gene lookup returns CDR1 SGDLS and CDR2 YYNGEE. The DNA for the CDR3 is TGTGCCAGCAGCGCGGGACAGGGAGGGCAGCCCCAGCATTTT. As protein: CASSAGQGGQPQHF.

Of note for this clone: Within the sample, other DNA sequences also encode this same CDR3. V usage is TRBV7-9 and J usage is TRBJ2-5; 9 bases are shared with TRBD1. The CDR3 has 15 amino acids. Trimming took 0 bases from V and 2 from J; bases not matched to a gene: 1. Per the germline V gene, CDR1 is SEHNR and CDR2 is FQNEAQ (reference sequence). The DNA for the CDR3 is TGTGCCAGCAGCTTAGCAGGACAGGGGCAAGAGACCCAGTACTTC. Its translation: CASSLAGQGQETQYF.

The rearrangement links TRBV2 to TRBJ1-5; D remains ambiguous. V lost 4 bases and J lost 4, with 11 bases in between. This CDR3 region has 14 residues. In germline, CDR1 is SNHLY, CDR2 FYNNEI. CDR3 region: CASSVGSPNQPQHF. The CDR3 DNA reads TGTGCCAGCAGTGTCGGGTCTCCGAATCAGCCCCAGCATTTT.

V is TRBV28 and J is TRBJ1-5; 7 nucleotides agree with TRBD1. Germline assignment: CDR1 MDHEN and CDR2 SYDVKM. The V segment lost 2 bases and the J segment 9 bases; nucleotides outside the gene matches: 7. The CDR3 is 14 amino acids. The CDR3 spells CASSLDRVDTPQHF. The DNA for the CDR3 is TGTGCCAGCAGTTTAGACAGGGTGGATACGCCCCAGCATTTT.